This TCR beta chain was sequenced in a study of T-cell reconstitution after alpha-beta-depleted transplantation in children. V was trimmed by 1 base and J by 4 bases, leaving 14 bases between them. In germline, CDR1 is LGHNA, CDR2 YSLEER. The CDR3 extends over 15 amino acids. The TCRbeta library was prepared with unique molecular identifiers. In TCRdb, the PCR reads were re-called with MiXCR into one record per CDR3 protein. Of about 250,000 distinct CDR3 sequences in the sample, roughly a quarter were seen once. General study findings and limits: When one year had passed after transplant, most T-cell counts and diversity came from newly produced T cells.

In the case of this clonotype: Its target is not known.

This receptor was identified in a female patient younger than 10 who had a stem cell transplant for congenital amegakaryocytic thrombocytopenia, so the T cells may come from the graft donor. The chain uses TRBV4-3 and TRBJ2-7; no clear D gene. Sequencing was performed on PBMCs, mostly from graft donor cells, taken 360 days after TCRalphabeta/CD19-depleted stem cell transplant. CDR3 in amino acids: CASSQVRAVGYEQYF. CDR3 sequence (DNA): TGCGCCAGCAGCCAAGTACGGGCCGTCGGGTACGAGCAGTACTTC.